The T cell receptor (beta chain) under discussion was sequenced for a study of CD8 T cells in ankylosing spondylitis (dated by TCRdb to the late 2010s). About the investigation overall: To find TCR variants linked to disease, the study profiled T cell receptor beta repertoires in ankylosing spondylitis patients and healthy donors. In total, the full study cohort was made up of about 99 healthy donors and some 26 ankylosing spondylitis patients. Peripheral blood was sampled, and synovial fluid was also collected from ankylosing spondylitis patients. The study at large found these results: The disease-linked clones showed a CD8+ phenotype and occurred at relatively low frequencies in peripheral blood. A TCR beta motif made up of about eight highly homologous amino acid variants appeared to be characteristic of blood from ankylosing spondylitis patients. Some motif variants had previously been reported in the synovial fluid and blood of reactive arthritis patients, which suggests shared mechanisms of disease initiation. The disease-linked clones were reported as significantly enriched in matched synovial fluid samples from ankylosing spondylitis patients.

In regard to this clonotype: The antigen it recognizes is unknown. No quality values exist for individual bases; no much larger clone is one base distant.

Instrument used: Illumina HiSeq 2500. Quantitative 5'-RACE with molecular barcodes was used to prepare TCR beta libraries. The authors processed their data as follows. A new computational method based on a probabilistic model of VDJ rearrangement was used to identify disease-linked TCR variants. TCRdb itself trimmed the public reads at Q25 with fastp, ran MiXCR and retained productive beta chains. Every entry covers one CDR3 protein and lists the most common genes and DNA from its rows. TCRdb, rather than the study authors, made the V and J calls. In this sample the table shows fewer than 35,000 distinct CDR3 sequences, 30% of which occur a single time. The ten largest clonotypes hold less than 55% of the sample. Trimmed from V: 4 bases; trimmed from J: 10 bases; junction bases lacking a gene match: 10. From a lookup of the germline V gene, CDR1 and CDR2 are SGHRS and YFSETQ. The CDR3, from cysteine to phenylalanine, totals 13 residues. Only CDR3 DNA remains: 39 bases, in frame from the first base.

Synovial fluid samples and blood samples obtained from the same ankylosing spondylitis patients were matched. The material sequenced was synovial fluid, either unsorted or a sorted T cell fraction (not recorded which). The TCR sequence derives from a male donor with ankylosing spondylitis. The rearranged segments are TRBV5-1 and TRBJ1-2; 7 central nucleotides agree with TRBD1. The CDR3 reads CASSQDRLGDYTF. The DNA sequence is as follows: TGCGCCAGCAGCCAGGACAGGTTAGGTGACTACACCTTC.